This T cell receptor (beta chain) was profiled in a study of T cell responses to AZD1222 COVID-19 vaccine. Study-wide context: It was second doses at about 4 or about 12 weeks that were pooled. Study-level findings and limits: Spike regions recognized by vaccine-associated CD4 TCRs spanned the protein, led by 160-218 and 743-854. Unmutated regions of variants are reportedly targeted by nearly half of spike-specific TCRs.

The data were produced by immunoSEQ multiplex PCR, yet TCRdb's version contains in-frame clones alone and is incomplete. The data contain tens of thousands of clones, 80% of them singletons. CDR3 length equals 17 residues. Losses at the gene ends were 1 base for V and 2 bases for J; bases not matched to a gene: 7. Germline loops: CDR1 MGHDK, CDR2 SYGVNS. As regards this clone: The antigen remains undetermined.

This rearrangement joins TRBV25-1 to TRBJ1-4; 7 bases match TRBD1. This material consisted of peripheral blood, taken on day 0 of AZD1222 vaccination. The source of this sequence is an adult in good health. The CDR3 loop is CASSEWGPTGTNEKLFF. Here the CDR3 DNA reads TGTGCCAGCAGTGAATGGGGACCGACAGGGACTAATGAAAAACTGTTTTTT.